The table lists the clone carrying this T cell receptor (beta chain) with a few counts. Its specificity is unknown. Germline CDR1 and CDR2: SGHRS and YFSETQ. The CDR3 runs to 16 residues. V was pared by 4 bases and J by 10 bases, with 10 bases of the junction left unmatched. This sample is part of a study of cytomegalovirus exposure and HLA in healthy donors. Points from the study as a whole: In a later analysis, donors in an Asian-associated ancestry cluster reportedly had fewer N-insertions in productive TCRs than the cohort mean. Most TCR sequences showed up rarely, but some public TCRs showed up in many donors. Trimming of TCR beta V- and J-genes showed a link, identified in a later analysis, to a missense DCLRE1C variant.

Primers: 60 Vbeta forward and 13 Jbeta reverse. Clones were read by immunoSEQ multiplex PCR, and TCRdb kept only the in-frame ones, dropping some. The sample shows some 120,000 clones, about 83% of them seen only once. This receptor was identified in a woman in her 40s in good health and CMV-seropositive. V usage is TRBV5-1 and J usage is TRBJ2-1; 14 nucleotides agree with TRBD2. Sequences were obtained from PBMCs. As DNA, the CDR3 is TGCGCCAGCAGCCCTAAAGGACTAGCGGGAGGCAACGAGCAGTTCTTC. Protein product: CASSPKGLAGGNEQFF.